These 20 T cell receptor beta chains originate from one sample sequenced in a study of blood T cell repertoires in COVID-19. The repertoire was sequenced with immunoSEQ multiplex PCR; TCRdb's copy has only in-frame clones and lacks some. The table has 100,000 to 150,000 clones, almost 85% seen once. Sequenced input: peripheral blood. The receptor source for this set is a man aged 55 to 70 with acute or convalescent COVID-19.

The CDR3 protein is CAWSVLSGNTIYF. The CDR3 DNA reads TGTGCCTGGAGTGTACTCTCTGGAAACACCATATATTTT. V gene TRBV30 combines with J gene TRBJ1-3; no clear D. The CDR3 loop spans 13 amino acids. The germline V gene encodes CDR1 GTSNPN and CDR2 SVGIG (reference sequence). The V and J ends lost 0 bases and 0 bases respectively, with 3 bases between them.

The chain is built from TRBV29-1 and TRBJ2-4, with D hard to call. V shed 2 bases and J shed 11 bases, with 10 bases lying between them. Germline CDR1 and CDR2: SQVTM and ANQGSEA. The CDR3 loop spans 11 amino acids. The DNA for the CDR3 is TGCAGCGTTGAATCTTTTCCGTTTCAGTACTTC. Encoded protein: CSVESFPFQYF.

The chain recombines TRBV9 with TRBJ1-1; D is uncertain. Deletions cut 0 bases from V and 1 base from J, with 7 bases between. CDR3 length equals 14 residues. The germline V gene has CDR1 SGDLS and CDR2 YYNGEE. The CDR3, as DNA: TGTGCCAGCAGCGTAGCGGGATCGAACACTGAAGCTTTCTTT. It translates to CASSVAGSNTEAFF.

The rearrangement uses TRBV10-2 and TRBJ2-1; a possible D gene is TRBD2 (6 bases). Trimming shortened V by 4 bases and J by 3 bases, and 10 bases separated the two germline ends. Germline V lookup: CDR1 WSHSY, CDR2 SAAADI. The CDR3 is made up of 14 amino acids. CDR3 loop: CASSGRGIYNEQFF. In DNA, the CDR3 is TGCGCCAGCAGTGGTCGCGGGATCTACAATGAGCAGTTCTTC.

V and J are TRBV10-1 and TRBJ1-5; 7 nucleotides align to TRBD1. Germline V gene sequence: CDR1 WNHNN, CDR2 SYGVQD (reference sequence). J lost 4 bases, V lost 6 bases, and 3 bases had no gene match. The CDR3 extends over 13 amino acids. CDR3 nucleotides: TGCGCCAGCAGCACAGGGGCAAATCAGCCCCAGCATTTT. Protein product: CASSTGANQPQHF.

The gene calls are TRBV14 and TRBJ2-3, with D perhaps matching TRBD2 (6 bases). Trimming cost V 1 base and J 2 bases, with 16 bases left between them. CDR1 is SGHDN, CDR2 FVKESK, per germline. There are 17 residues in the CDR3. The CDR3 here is CASSQAVRAGVTDTQYF. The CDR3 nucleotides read TGTGCCAGCAGCCAAGCGGTTAGAGCGGGCGTCACAGATACGCAGTATTTT.

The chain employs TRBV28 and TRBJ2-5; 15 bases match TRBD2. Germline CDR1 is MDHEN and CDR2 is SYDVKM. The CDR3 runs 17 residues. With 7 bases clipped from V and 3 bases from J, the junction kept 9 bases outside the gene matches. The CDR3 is CASIRGLAGGVKETQYF. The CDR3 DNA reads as TGTGCCAGCATCCGTGGACTAGCGGGAGGGGTAAAAGAGACCCAGTACTTC.

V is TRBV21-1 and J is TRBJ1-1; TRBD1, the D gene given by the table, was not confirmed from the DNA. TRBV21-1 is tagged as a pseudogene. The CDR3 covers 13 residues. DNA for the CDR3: TGTGCCAGCAGCAGGGAAACAGGGCCTGAAGCTTTCTTT. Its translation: CASSRETGPEAFF.

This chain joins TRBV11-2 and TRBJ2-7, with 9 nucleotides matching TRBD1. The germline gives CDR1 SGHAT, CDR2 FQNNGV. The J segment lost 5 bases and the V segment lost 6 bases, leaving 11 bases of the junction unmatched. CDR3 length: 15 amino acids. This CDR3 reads CASSPPGQGLDEQYF. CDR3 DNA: TGTGCCAGCAGTCCCCCGGGACAGGGTTTGGACGAGCAGTACTTC.

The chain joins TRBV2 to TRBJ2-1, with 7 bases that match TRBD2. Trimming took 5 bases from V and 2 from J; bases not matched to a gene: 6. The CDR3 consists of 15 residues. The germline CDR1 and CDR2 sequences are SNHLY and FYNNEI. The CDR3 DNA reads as TGTGCCAGCAGTATAAGCCGGGGGGCCTACAATGAGCAGTTCTTC. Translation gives CASSISRGAYNEQFF.

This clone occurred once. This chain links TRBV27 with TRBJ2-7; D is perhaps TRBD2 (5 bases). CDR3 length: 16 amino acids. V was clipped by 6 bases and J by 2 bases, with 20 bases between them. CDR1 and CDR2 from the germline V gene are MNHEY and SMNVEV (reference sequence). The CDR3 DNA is TGTGCCAGCAGCCCCCTTTTGAGGAACGGGGCCTACGAGCAGTACTTC. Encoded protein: CASSPLLRNGAYEQYF.

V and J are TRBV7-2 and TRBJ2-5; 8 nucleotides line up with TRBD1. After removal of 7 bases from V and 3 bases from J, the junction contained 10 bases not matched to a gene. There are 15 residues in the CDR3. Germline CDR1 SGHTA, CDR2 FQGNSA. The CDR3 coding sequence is TGTGCCAGCAAGTTGCTTGGGACAGGTGAAGAGACCCAGTACTTC. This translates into CASKLLGTGEETQYF.

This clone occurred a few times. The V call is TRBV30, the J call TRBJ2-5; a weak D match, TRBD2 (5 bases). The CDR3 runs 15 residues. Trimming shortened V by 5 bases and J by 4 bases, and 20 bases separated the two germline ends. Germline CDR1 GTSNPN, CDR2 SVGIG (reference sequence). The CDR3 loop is CAWVHSGRGRETQYF. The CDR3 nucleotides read TGTGCCTGGGTCCACAGCGGCAGAGGGCGAGAGACCCAGTACTTC.

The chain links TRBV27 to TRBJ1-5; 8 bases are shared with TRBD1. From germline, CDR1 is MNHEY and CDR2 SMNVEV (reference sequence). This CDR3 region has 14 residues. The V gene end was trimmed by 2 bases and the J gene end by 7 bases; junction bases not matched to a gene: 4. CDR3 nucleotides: TGTGCCAGCAGTTTAACACAGGGGGGCCAGCCCCAGCATTTT. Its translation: CASSLTQGGQPQHF.

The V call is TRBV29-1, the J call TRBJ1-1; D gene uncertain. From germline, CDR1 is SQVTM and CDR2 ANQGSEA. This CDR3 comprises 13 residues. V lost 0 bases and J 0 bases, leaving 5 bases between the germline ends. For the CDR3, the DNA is TGCAGCGTTGAAGAGGCCATGAACACTGAAGCTTTCTTT. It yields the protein CSVEEAMNTEAFF. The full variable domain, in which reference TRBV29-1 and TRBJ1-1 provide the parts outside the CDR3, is SAVISQKPSRDICQRGTSLTIQCQVDSQVTMMFWYRQQPGQSLTLIATANQGSEATYESGFVIDKFPISRPNLTFSTLTVSNMSPEDSSIYLCSVEEAMNTEAFFGQGTRLTVV.

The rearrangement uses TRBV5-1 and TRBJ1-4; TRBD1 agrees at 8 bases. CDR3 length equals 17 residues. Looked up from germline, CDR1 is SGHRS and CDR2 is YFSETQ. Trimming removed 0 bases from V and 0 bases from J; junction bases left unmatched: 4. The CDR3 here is CASSLDQGAATNEKLFF. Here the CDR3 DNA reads TGCGCCAGCAGCTTGGATCAGGGGGCAGCAACTAATGAAAAACTGTTTTTT.

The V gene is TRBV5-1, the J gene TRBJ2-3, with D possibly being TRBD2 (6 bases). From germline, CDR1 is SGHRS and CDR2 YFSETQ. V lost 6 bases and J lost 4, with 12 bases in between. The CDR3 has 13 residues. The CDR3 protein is CASTLSGADTQYF. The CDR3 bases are TGCGCCAGCACCTTATCGGGAGCAGATACGCAGTATTTT.

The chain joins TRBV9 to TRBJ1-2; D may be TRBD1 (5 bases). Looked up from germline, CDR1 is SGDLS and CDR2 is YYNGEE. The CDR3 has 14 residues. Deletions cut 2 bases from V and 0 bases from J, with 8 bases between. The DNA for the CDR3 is TGTGCCAGCAGCGTGGGGGGAGCTAACTATGGCTACACCTTC. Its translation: CASSVGGANYGYTF.

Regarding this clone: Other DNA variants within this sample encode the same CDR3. The CDR3 region is CASSSIAGGPDTGELFF. The CDR3 DNA reads as TGTGCCAGCAGCTCCATTGCGGGGGGGCCTGACACCGGGGAGCTGTTTTTT. The chain combines TRBV7-3 with TRBJ2-2, with 9 nucleotides matching TRBD2. The CDR3 runs to 17 residues. Trimming at V came to 4 bases and at J to 3 bases, leaving 9 bases not matched to a gene. The germline V gene has CDR1 SGHTA and CDR2 FQGTGA.

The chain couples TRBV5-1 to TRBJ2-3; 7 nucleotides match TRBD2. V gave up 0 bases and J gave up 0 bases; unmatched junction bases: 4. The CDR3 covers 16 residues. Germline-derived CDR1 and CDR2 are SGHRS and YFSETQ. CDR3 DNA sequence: TGCGCCAGCAGCTTGGGGTTTAGCGGGAGCACAGATACGCAGTATTTT. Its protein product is CASSLGFSGSTDTQYF.